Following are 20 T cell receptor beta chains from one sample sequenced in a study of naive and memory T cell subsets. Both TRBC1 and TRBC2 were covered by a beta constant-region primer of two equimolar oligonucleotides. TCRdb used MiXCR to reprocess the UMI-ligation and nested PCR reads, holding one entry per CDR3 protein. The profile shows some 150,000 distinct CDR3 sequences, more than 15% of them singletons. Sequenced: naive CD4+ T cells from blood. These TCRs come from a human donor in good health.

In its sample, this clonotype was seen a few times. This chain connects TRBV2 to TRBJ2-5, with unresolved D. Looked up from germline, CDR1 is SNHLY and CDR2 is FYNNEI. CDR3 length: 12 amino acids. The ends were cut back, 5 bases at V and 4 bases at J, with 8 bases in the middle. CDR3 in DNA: TGTGCCAGCAGTTACCAGAGAGAGACCCAGTACTTC. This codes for CASSYQRETQYF.

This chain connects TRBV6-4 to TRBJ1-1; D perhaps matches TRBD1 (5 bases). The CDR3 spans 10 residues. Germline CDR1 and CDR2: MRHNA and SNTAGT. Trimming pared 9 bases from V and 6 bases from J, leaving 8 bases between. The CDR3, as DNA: TGTGCCAGTGTACAGGCTGAAGCTTTCTTT. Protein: CASVQAEAFF.

CDR3 loop: CASSITSGSGYNEQFF. The CDR3 coding sequence is TGTGCCAGCAGCATTACTAGCGGGAGCGGATACAATGAGCAGTTCTTC. The chain uses TRBV7-2 and TRBJ2-1; TRBD2 agrees at 11 bases. Unmatched junction bases numbered 7, after V lost 5 bases and J lost 4 bases. The CDR3 is 16 residues long. Germline assignment: CDR1 SGHTA and CDR2 FQGNSA.

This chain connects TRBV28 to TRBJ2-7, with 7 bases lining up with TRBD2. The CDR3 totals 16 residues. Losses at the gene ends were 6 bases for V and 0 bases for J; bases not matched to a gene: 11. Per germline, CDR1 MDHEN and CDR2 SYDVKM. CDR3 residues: CASSSPNSGLSYEQYF. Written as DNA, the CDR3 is TGTGCCAGCAGCAGCCCTAATAGCGGGCTCTCCTACGAGCAGTACTTC.

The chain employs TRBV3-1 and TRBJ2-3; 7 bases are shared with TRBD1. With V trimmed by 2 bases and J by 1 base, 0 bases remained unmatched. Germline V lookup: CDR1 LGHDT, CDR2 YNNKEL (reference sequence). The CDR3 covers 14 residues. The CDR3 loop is CASSQQGGTDTQYF. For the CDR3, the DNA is TGTGCCAGCAGCCAACAGGGGGGCACAGATACGCAGTATTTT.

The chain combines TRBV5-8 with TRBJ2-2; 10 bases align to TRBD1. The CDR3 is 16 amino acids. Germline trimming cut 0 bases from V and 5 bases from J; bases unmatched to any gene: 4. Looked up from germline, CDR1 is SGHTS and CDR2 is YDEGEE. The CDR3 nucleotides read TGTGCCAGCAGCTTGGAGGTGGACAGGGGGACCGGGGAGCTGTTTTTT. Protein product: CASSLEVDRGTGELFF.

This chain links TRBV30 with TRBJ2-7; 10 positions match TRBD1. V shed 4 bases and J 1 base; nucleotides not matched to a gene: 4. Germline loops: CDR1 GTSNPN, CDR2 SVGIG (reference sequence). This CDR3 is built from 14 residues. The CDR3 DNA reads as TGTGCCTGGACCCGGACAGGGGGTTCCTACGAGCAGTACTTC. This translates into CAWTRTGGSYEQYF.

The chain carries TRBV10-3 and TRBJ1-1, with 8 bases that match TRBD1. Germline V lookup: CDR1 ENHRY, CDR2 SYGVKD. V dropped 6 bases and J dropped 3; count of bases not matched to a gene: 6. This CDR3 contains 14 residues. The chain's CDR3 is CAISWDRRDTEAFF. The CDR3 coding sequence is TGTGCCATCAGCTGGGACAGGAGAGACACTGAAGCTTTCTTT.

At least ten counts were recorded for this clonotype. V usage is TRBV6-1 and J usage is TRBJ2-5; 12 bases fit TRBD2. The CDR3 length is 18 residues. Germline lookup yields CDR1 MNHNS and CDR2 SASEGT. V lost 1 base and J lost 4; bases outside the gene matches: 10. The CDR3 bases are TGTGCCAGCAGTGAAGGGGCCCTGACTAGCGGGAGATCAGAGACCCAGTACTTC. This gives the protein CASSEGALTSGRSETQYF.

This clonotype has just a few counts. The CDR3 region has the DNA TGCAGCGATGACAGGGCGTATTTT. Protein sequence: CSDDRAYF. V gene TRBV29-1 combines with J gene TRBJ2-3; the match to TRBD1 covers 7 bases. Germline trimming cut 7 bases from V and 14 bases from J; bases unmatched to any gene: 3. This CDR3 has 8 amino acids. The germline gives CDR1 SQVTM, CDR2 ANQGSEA.

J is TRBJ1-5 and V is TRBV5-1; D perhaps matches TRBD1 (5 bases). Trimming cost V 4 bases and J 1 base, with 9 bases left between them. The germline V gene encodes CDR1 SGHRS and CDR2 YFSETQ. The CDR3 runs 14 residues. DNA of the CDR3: TGCGCCAGCAGCCTAGGGGAAAGCAATCAGCCCCAGCATTTT. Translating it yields CASSLGESNQPQHF.

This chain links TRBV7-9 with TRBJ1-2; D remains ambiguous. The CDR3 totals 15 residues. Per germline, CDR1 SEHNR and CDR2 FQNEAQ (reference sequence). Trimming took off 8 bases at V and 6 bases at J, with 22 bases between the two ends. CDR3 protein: CASSHEGSFSDGYTF. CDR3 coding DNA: TGTGCCAGCTCCCACGAGGGTTCCTTTTCAGATGGCTACACCTTC.

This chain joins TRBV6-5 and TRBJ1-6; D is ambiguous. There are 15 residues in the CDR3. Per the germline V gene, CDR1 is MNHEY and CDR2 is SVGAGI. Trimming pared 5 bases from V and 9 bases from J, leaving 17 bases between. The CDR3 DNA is TGTGCCAGCAGTAACCCCACCAGCGTAACTTCACCCCTCCACTTT. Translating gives CASSNPTSVTSPLHF.

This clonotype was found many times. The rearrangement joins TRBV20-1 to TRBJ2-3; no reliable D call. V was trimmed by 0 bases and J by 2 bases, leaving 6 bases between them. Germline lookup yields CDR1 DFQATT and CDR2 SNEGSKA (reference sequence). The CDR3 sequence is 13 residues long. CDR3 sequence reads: CSAREVSTDTQYF. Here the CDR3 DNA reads TGCAGTGCTAGAGAGGTCTCCACAGATACGCAGTATTTT.

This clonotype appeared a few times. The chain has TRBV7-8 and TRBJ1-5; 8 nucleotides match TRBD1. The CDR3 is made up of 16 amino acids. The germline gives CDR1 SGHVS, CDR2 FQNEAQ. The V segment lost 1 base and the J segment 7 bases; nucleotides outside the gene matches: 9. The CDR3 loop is CASSLVLTGVDQPQHF. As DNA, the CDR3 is TGTGCCAGCAGCTTAGTTCTGACAGGGGTAGACCAGCCCCAGCATTTT.

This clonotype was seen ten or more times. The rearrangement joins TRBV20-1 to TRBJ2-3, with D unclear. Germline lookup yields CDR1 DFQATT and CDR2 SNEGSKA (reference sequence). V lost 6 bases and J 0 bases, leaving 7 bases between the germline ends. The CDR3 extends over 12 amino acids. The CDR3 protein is CSASPSTDTQYF. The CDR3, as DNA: TGCAGTGCATCCCCTAGCACAGATACGCAGTATTTT.

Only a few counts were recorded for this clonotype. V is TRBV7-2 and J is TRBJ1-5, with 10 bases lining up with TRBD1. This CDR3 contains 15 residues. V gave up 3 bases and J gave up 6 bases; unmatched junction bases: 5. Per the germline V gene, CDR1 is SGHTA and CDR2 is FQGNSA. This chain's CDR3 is CASSLGQGNRQPQHF. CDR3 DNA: TGTGCCAGCAGCTTGGGACAGGGGAATCGTCAGCCCCAGCATTTT.

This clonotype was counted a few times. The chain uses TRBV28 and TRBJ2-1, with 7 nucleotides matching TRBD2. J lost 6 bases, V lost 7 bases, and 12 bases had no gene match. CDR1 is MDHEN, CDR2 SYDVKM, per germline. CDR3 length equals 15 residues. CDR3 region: CASTLAAEPVNEQFF. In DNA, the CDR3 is TGTGCCAGCACTCTAGCGGCAGAACCAGTCAATGAGCAGTTCTTC.

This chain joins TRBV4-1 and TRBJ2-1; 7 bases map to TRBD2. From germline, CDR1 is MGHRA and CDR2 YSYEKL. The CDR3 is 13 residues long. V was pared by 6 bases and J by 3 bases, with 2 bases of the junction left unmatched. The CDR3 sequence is CASSTSDYNEQFF. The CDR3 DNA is TGCGCCAGCAGTACTAGCGACTACAATGAGCAGTTCTTC.

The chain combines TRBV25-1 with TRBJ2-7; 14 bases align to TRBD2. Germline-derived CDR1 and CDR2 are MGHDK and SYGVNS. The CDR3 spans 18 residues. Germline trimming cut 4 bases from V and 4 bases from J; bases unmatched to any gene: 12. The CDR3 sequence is CASSGHGLAGGLVYEQYF. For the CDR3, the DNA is TGTGCCAGCAGTGGACATGGACTAGCGGGAGGATTGGTGTACGAGCAGTACTTC.